This T cell receptor (beta chain) comes out of a study of identical twins. Study-wide points: Invariant populations such as MAIT and iNKT cells could partly muddle zero-insertion analyses. Abundant beta clonotypes from cord blood had fewer insertions, unlike memory repertoires, which showed none.

Via MiXCR, TCRdb re-called the 5' RACE reads, giving one row per CDR3 protein. The sample lists 230,000 or so distinct CDR3 sequences; about 8% were seen once. Trimming removed 5 bases at V and 0 bases at J, with 7 bases between. The CDR3 sequence is 13 residues long. Germline-derived CDR1 and CDR2 are MNHEY and SMNVEV (reference sequence). As concerns this clonotype: Its target is unknown.

The same data also contributed to another study, on yellow fever vaccine responses in identical twins. That study adds: The authors reported partly convergent, partly personalized vaccine responses in identical twins.

The sequenced material came from CD8+ T cells sorted from blood. The source is a woman in her late teens or twenties in good health. J is TRBJ1-1 and V is TRBV27; D remains ambiguous. The CDR3 DNA follows: TGTGCCAGCAGTGTCCAGATGAACACTGAAGCTTTCTTT. Encoded protein: CASSVQMNTEAFF.